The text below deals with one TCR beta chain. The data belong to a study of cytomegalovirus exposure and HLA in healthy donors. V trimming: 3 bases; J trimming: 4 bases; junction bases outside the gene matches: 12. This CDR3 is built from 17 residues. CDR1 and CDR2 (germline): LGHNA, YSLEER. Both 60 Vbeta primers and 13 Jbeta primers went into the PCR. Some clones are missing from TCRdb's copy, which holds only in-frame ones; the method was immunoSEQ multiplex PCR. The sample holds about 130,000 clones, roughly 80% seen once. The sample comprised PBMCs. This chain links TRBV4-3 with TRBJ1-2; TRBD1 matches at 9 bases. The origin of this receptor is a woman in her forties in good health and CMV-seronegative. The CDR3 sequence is CASSHLPTTGGVYGYTF. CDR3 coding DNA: TGCGCCAGCAGCCACTTACCCACTACAGGGGGCGTCTATGGCTACACCTTC.